Presented here are 31 T cell receptor beta chains from one specimen sequenced in a study of T cells in localized non-small cell lung cancer. Produced via immunoSEQ multiplex PCR; TCRdb's table is partial and in-frame only. The sample includes about 60,000 clones, almost 90% of them seen just once. The sample here was peripheral blood, taken before any cancer treatment. Receptors were obtained from a woman aged 35 to 70 with stage I lung adenocarcinoma.

This clone has a handful of counts. The chain couples TRBV5-5 to TRBJ2-3; no definite D call. The CDR3 runs 15 residues. Germline assignment: CDR1 SGHKS and CDR2 YYEKEE (reference sequence). V was cut by 1 base and J by 0 bases, with 9 bases left in between. The DNA of the CDR3 is TGTGCCAGCAGCTTGCCGAACCCAAGCACAGATACGCAGTATTTT. It translates to CASSLPNPSTDTQYF.

This sequence joins TRBV15 and TRBJ1-5, with TRBD1 matching 8 bases. The trim removed 5 bases at V and 6 bases at J, leaving 3 bases unmatched. The CDR3 has 13 amino acids. Germline V gives CDR1 LNHNV, CDR2 YYDKDF (reference sequence). For the CDR3, the DNA is TGTGCCACCAGCGCACAGGGGGTTCAGCCCCAGCATTTT. Protein product: CATSAQGVQPQHF. The full variable domain, its missing parts supplied by reference TRBV15 and TRBJ1-5, is DAMVIQNPRYQVTQFGKPVTLSCSQTLNHNVMYWYQQKSSQAPKLLFHYYDKDFNNEADTPDNFQSRRPNTSFCFLDIRSPGLGDTAMYLCATSAQGVQPQHFGDGTRLSIL.

The V gene is TRBV27, the J gene TRBJ2-3; 12 bases are a match to TRBD2. V dropped 3 bases and J dropped 6; count of bases not matched to a gene: 10. This CDR3 contains 17 residues. CDR1 MNHEY and CDR2 SMNVEV come from the germline V gene (reference sequence). CDR3 sequence reads: CASSFFPLAGGRDTQYF. In DNA, the CDR3 is TGTGCCAGCAGTTTCTTTCCCCTAGCGGGGGGGCGGGATACGCAGTATTTT.

The chain is built from TRBV9 and TRBJ1-2; tentative D call: TRBD1 (6 bases). Germline lookup yields CDR1 SGDLS and CDR2 YYNGEE. V dropped 7 bases and J dropped 1 base, with 17 bases sitting between them. The CDR3 consists of 15 residues. CDR3 in DNA: TGTGCCAGCGAACTTTACGGGGGCAATAACTATGGCTACACCTTC. Amino acid sequence: CASELYGGNNYGYTF. The full variable domain, completed using reference TRBV9 and TRBJ1-2, is DSGVTQTPKHLITATGQRVTLRCSPRSGDLSVYWYQQSLDQGLQFLIQYYNGEERAKGNILERFSAQQFPDLHSELNLSSLELGDSALYFCASELYGGNNYGYTFGSGTRLTVV.

This CDR3 is CASTQLPGSDQPQHF. CDR3 nucleotide sequence: TGTGCCAGCACCCAACTCCCAGGGAGCGATCAGCCCCAGCATTTT. The rearrangement uses TRBV6-1 and TRBJ1-5; tentatively, D is TRBD1 (5 bases). This CDR3 comprises 15 residues. Germline lookup yields CDR1 MNHNS and CDR2 SASEGT. V dropped 7 bases and J dropped 5 bases, with 18 bases sitting between them.

The chain has TRBV11-2 and TRBJ2-7, with D possibly TRBD2 on 7 matching bases. Trimming took off 1 base at V and 0 bases at J, with 16 bases between the two ends. CDR3 length: 17 residues. CDR1 and CDR2 from the germline V gene are SGHAT and FQNNGV. The CDR3 protein is CASSLGDGGPSSYEQYF. CDR3 DNA sequence: TGTGCCAGCAGCTTAGGAGACGGGGGGCCATCCTCCTACGAGCAGTACTTC.

The rearrangement joins TRBV7-8 to TRBJ2-1; 9 bases agree with TRBD1. With 6 bases clipped from V and 3 bases from J, the junction kept 6 bases outside the gene matches. CDR1 and CDR2 from the germline V gene are SGHVS and FQNEAQ. CDR3 length equals 15 residues. Here the CDR3 reads CASSPGQGSYNEQFF. Here the CDR3 DNA reads TGTGCCAGCAGTCCGGGACAGGGTAGCTACAATGAGCAGTTCTTC.

This chain's CDR3 is CATGEGSSYNEQFF. The CDR3 bases are TGCGCCACCGGGGAGGGGTCATCCTACAATGAGCAGTTCTTC. The V and J genes are TRBV5-1 and TRBJ2-1; 7 positions match TRBD2. The junction had 7 bases not matched to a gene; V was cut back by 9 bases and J by 1 base. The CDR3 sequence is 14 residues long. Germline values: CDR1 SGHRS, CDR2 YFSETQ.

As DNA, the CDR3 is TGTGCCAGCAGCCCGGACTCTGGGGCCAACGTCCTGACTTTC. It specifies CASSPDSGANVLTF. V usage is TRBV9 and J usage is TRBJ2-6; D ambiguous. This CDR3 comprises 14 residues. In germline, CDR1 is SGDLS, CDR2 YYNGEE. Trimming removed 4 bases at V and 0 bases at J, with 5 bases between. Using reference TRBV9 and TRBJ2-6 for the parts outside the CDR3, the full variable domain is DSGVTQTPKHLITATGQRVTLRCSPRSGDLSVYWYQQSLDQGLQFLIQYYNGEERAKGNILERFSAQQFPDLHSELNLSSLELGDSALYFCASSPDSGANVLTFGAGSRLTVL.

This clone was observed a single time. The rearrangement joins TRBV19 to TRBJ2-1, with 7 nucleotides matching TRBD1. The CDR3 totals 15 residues. The ends lost 2 bases at V and 4 bases at J; junction bases unmatched: 5. From germline, CDR1 is LNHDA and CDR2 SQIVND (reference sequence). For the CDR3, the DNA is TGTGCCAGTAGTATAAGACAGGGACCATACAATGAGCAGTTCTTC. It translates to CASSIRQGPYNEQFF.

The J gene is TRBJ1-1, the V gene TRBV5-4; D possibly corresponds to TRBD1 (6 bases). The CDR3 sequence is 17 residues long. Trimming left V 4 bases short and J 2 bases short, with 21 bases between. From germline, CDR1 is SGHNT and CDR2 YYREEE (reference sequence). The CDR3 region has the DNA TGTGCCAGCAGCCAAGATAGGGACCCGACAGGAAACACTGAAGCTTTCTTT. Its protein product is CASSQDRDPTGNTEAFF.

The chain joins TRBV6-6 to TRBJ1-3; tentatively, D is TRBD1 (5 bases). V dropped 4 bases and J dropped 4 bases, with 17 bases sitting between them. CDR1 is MNHNY, CDR2 SVGAGI, per germline (reference sequence). This CDR3 contains 16 residues. CDR3 DNA: TGTGCCAGCAGTTCCTGGCAGGGAGGTCAAGGAAACACCATATATTTT. This translates into CASSSWQGGQGNTIYF.

This clone has more than one count but fewer than ten. CDR3 residues: CASSFGQINYGYTF. The CDR3 nucleotides read TGTGCCAGCAGCTTCGGACAGATCAACTATGGCTACACCTTC. The V gene is TRBV14, the J gene TRBJ1-2; D might be TRBD1 (6 bases). Germline loops: CDR1 SGHDN, CDR2 FVKESK. This CDR3 comprises 14 residues. The V end was cut by 5 bases, the J end by 2 bases, with 12 bases between.

The rearrangement uses TRBV28 and TRBJ2-7, with D possibly TRBD2 on 6 matching bases. V was cut by 5 bases and J by 5 bases, with 13 bases left in between. There are 13 residues in the CDR3. The germline V gene encodes CDR1 MDHEN and CDR2 SYDVKM. The DNA for the CDR3 is TGTGCCAGCAGTCCCCCGCGACTAGACGAGCAGTACTTC. It translates to CASSPPRLDEQYF.

This rearrangement joins TRBV5-4 to TRBJ2-2; either TRBD1 or TRBD2 may supply D (5 bases each). The germline V gene has CDR1 SGHNT and CDR2 YYREEE (reference sequence). The CDR3 length is 16 residues. Deletions cut 0 bases from V and 5 bases from J, with 14 bases between. Written as DNA, the CDR3 is TGTGCCAGCAGCTTGGCCGGCCGGGGCGGTACCGGGGAGCTGTTTTTT. It specifies CASSLAGRGGTGELFF.

The genes are TRBV9 and TRBJ2-2; D ambiguous. Trimming pared 0 bases from V and 7 bases from J, leaving 4 bases between. The CDR3 length is 12 residues. CDR1 and CDR2 (germline): SGDLS, YYNGEE. The CDR3: CASSVGIGELFF. In DNA, the CDR3 is TGTGCCAGCAGCGTAGGGATCGGGGAGCTGTTTTTT.

The chain carries TRBV7-8 and TRBJ1-2; 7 nucleotides agree with TRBD1. There are 14 residues in the CDR3. Trimming removed 1 base from V and 11 bases from J; junction bases left unmatched: 10. The germline CDR1 and CDR2 sequences are SGHVS and FQNEAQ. The CDR3 is CASSLGGRDSLYTF. As DNA, the CDR3 is TGTGCCAGCAGCTTAGGGGGCCGGGACAGCTTATACACCTTC. The variable domain in full, completed from reference TRBV7-8 and TRBJ1-2, reads GAGVSQSPRYKVAKRGQDVALRCDPISGHVSLFWYQQALGQGPEFLTYFQNEAQLDKSGLPSDRFFAERPEGSVSTLKIQRTQQEDSAVYLCASSLGGRDSLYTFGSGTRLTVV.

The rearrangement uses TRBV7-2 and TRBJ1-1, with TRBD1 matching over 7 bases. The V gene end was trimmed by 0 bases and the J gene end by 1 base; junction bases not matched to a gene: 2. The CDR3 length is 15 residues. Germline V gene sequence: CDR1 SGHTA, CDR2 FQGNSA. DNA of the CDR3: TGTGCCAGCAGCTTAGCTGGGACAGAGAACACTGAAGCTTTCTTT. As protein: CASSLAGTENTEAFF.

The V and J genes are TRBV9 and TRBJ2-1; D uncertain. Between the trimmed V and J ends, which lost 4 bases and 8 bases, there was a span of 22 bases. Germline-derived CDR1 and CDR2 are SGDLS and YYNGEE. The CDR3 is made up of 16 amino acids. The CDR3 sequence: CASSLIDRMGNHEQFF. The CDR3 DNA follows: TGTGCCAGCAGCCTTATAGATCGGATGGGGAACCATGAGCAGTTCTTC.

The chain links TRBV7-2 to TRBJ2-7; D not certain. Germline V lookup: CDR1 SGHTA, CDR2 FQGNSA. V was trimmed by 5 bases and J by 3 bases, leaving 11 bases between them. The CDR3 has 13 residues. CDR3 DNA sequence: TGTGCCAGCAGCCGACCAGACGACTACGAGCAGTACTTC. Translation: CASSRPDDYEQYF. Variable domain in full (rest from reference TRBV7-2 and TRBJ2-7): GAGVSQSPSNKVTEKGKDVELRCDPISGHTALYWYRQSLGQGLEFLIYFQGNSAPDKSGLPSDRFSAERTGGSVSTLTIQRTQQEDSAVYLCASSRPDDYEQYFGPGTRLTVT.

The V and J genes are TRBV18 and TRBJ2-1; D call uncertain. Trimming cost V 1 base and J 8 bases, with 6 bases left between them. The CDR3 sequence is 12 residues long. Germline-derived CDR1 and CDR2 are KGHSH and LQKENI. CDR3 bases: TGTGCCAGCTCACCACAATCCGATGAGCAGTTCTTC. Amino acid sequence: CASSPQSDEQFF.

This clone was seen a single time. The chain combines TRBV11-2 with TRBJ1-1; D ambiguous. Germline V gives CDR1 SGHAT, CDR2 FQNNGV. This CDR3 comprises 15 residues. Trimming took off 3 bases at V and 5 bases at J, with 16 bases between the two ends. The CDR3 DNA reads TGTGCCAGCAGCTTCGGGGTCGGTACTTGGACTGAAGCTTTCTTT. Protein sequence: CASSFGVGTWTEAFF.

V gene TRBV5-1 combines with J gene TRBJ1-2, with D hard to call. The CDR3 loop spans 14 amino acids. Trimming took 4 bases from V and 8 from J, leaving 18 bases between them. Per germline, CDR1 SGHRS and CDR2 YFSETQ. The CDR3 region is CASSQTSSLAGYTF. The CDR3 coding sequence is TGCGCCAGCAGCCAAACCTCATCCCTGGCGGGCTACACCTTC.

This chain connects TRBV10-3 to TRBJ2-3; 12 nucleotides line up with TRBD1. Germline CDR1 ENHRY, CDR2 SYGVKD. V lost 8 bases, J lost 7 bases, and 10 bases stayed unmatched. The CDR3 contains 15 residues. The CDR3 region is CAIAPGQGAEYTQYF. The CDR3 DNA reads TGTGCCATCGCTCCGGGACAGGGGGCTGAATATACGCAGTATTTT.

The rearrangement links TRBV19 to TRBJ1-6, with TRBD1 identical over 8 bases. This CDR3 spans 13 amino acids. CDR1 is LNHDA, CDR2 SQIVND, per germline (reference sequence). With V trimmed by 10 bases and J by 7 bases, 6 bases remained unmatched. Here the CDR3 DNA reads TGTGCCACGTGTGACAGGGGAAATTCACCCCTCCACTTT. The encoded protein is CATCDRGNSPLHF. The full variable domain, rest sourced from reference TRBV19 and TRBJ1-6, is DGGITQSPKYLFRKEGQNVTLSCEQNLNHDAMYWYRQDPGQGLRLIYYSQIVNDFQKGDIAEGYSVSREKKESFPLTVTSAQKNPTAFYLCATCDRGNSPLHFGNGTRLTVT.

The V call is TRBV5-1, the J call TRBJ2-5, with a tentative D call TRBD2 (6 bases). V lost 0 bases and J lost 2, with 14 bases in between. Germline-derived CDR1 and CDR2 are SGHRS and YFSETQ. The CDR3 contains 16 residues. CDR3 amino acids: CASSLAGGAPQETQYF. The CDR3 region has the DNA TGCGCCAGCAGCTTGGCCGGGGGAGCGCCTCAAGAGACCCAGTACTTC.

The chain joins TRBV18 to TRBJ2-3, with 8 bases matching TRBD1. Germline V gives CDR1 KGHSH, CDR2 LQKENI. With V trimmed by 3 bases and J by 0 bases, 2 bases remained unmatched. The CDR3 spans 15 residues. The DNA for the CDR3 is TGTGCCAGCTCACCGGACAGGGTTAGCACAGATACGCAGTATTTT. Its protein product is CASSPDRVSTDTQYF.

CDR3 nucleotides: TGTGCCAGCAGCTTAGGTACGGGTGGTGAAGCTTTCTTT. Protein product: CASSLGTGGEAFF. The chain is built from TRBV13 and TRBJ1-1; no definite D call. The V end lost 0 bases, the J end lost 7 bases, and 9 bases lay between the germline ends. The CDR3 spans 13 residues. Germline values: CDR1 PRHDT, CDR2 FYEKMQ (reference sequence).

This chain uses TRBV5-1 with TRBJ1-1; the match to TRBD1 covers 9 bases. Germline CDR1 and CDR2: SGHRS and YFSETQ. J gave up 7 bases and V 0 bases, and 7 bases lay outside the gene matches. The CDR3 totals 15 residues. CDR3 in amino acids: CASSLEPGTGFEAFF. The CDR3 region has the DNA TGCGCCAGCAGCTTGGAGCCCGGGACAGGGTTTGAAGCTTTCTTT.

Comments on this clone: The same CDR3 can be traced to other DNA sequences in this sample. This chain uses TRBV19 with TRBJ1-5; TRBD1 might be the D (5 bases). Germline V gene lookup returns CDR1 LNHDA and CDR2 SQIVND (reference sequence). CDR3 length: 14 amino acids. The V end lost 3 bases, the J end lost 0 bases, and 6 bases lay between the germline ends. CDR3 sequence (DNA): TGTGCCAGTAGTATCAGGGATAGCAATCAGCCCCAGCATTTT. Its protein product is CASSIRDSNQPQHF.

The chain employs TRBV5-6 and TRBJ2-6, with D unclear. Germline V gives CDR1 SGHDT, CDR2 YYEEEE. The CDR3 runs 16 residues. V lost 2 bases and J 0 bases, leaving 9 bases between the germline ends. The CDR3 is CASSFFDLSGANVLTF. CDR3 nucleotides: TGTGCCAGCAGCTTTTTCGACCTCTCTGGGGCCAACGTCCTGACTTTC.